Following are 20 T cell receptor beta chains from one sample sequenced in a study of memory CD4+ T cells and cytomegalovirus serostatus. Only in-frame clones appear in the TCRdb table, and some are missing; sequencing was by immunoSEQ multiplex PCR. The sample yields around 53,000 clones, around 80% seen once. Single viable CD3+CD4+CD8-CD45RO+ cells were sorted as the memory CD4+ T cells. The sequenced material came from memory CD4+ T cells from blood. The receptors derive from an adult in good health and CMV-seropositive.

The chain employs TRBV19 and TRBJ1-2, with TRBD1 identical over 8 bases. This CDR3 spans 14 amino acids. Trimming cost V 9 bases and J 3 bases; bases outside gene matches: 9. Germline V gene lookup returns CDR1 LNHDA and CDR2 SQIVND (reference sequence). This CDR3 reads CASRQGAQHYGYTF. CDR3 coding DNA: TGTGCCAGCCGCCAGGGGGCGCAGCACTATGGCTACACCTTC.

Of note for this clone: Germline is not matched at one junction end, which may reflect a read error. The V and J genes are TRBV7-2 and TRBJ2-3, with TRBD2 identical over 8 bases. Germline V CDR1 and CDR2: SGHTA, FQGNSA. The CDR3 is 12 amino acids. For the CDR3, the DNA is TGTGCCAGCAGCTTTCGGGAGGGGCTAGCGGTTTTT. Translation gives CASSFREGLAVF.

The CDR3 reads CASSLGLRGELFF. CDR3 nucleotide sequence: TGTGCCAGCAGCTTAGGCCTTAGAGGGGAGCTGTTTTTT. The rearrangement links TRBV11-3 to TRBJ2-2, with D uncertain. CDR1 and CDR2 from the germline V gene are SGHNT and YENEEA. The CDR3 is 13 amino acids. V was shortened by 1 base and J by 8 bases, with 8 bases between the two germline ends.

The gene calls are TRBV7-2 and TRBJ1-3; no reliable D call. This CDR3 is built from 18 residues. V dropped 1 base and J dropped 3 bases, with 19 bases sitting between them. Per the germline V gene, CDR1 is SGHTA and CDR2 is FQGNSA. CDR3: CASSLEGKKGGSGNTIYF. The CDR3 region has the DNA TGTGCCAGCAGCTTAGAAGGTAAGAAGGGTGGAAGTGGAAACACCATATATTTT.

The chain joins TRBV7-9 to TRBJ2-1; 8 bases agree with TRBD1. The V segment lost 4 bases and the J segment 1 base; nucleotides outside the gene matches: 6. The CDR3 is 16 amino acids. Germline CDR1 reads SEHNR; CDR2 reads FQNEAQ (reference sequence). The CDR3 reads CASSWQGAPSYNEQFF. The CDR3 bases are TGTGCCAGCAGCTGGCAGGGGGCCCCTTCCTACAATGAGCAGTTCTTC.

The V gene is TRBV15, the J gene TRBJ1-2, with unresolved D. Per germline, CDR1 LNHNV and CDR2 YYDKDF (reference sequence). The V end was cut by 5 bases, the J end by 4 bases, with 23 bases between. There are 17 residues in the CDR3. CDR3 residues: CATSPRALSGGGYGYTF. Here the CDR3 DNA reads TGTGCCACCAGCCCCCGAGCGCTCAGCGGAGGTGGCTATGGCTACACCTTC.

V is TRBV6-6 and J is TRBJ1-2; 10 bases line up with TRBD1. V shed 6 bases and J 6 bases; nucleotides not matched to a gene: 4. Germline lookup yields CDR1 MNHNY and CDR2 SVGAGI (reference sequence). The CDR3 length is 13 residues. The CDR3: CASSPTGGDGYTF. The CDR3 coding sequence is TGTGCCAGCAGCCCGACAGGGGGCGATGGCTACACCTTC.

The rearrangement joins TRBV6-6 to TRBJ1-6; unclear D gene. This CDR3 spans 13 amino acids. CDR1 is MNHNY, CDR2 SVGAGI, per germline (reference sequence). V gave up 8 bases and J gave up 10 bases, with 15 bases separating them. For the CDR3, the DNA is TGTGCCAGCGGGAGTAGGGAGAAATCACCCCTCCACTTT. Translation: CASGSREKSPLHF.

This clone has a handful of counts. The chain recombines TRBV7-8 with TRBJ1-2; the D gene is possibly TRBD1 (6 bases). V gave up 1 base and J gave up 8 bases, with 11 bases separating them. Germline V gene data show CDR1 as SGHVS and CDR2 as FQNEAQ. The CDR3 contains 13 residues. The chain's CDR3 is CASSLVGGRGYTF. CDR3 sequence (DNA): TGTGCCAGCAGCTTAGTTGGGGGCCGGGGCTACACCTTC.

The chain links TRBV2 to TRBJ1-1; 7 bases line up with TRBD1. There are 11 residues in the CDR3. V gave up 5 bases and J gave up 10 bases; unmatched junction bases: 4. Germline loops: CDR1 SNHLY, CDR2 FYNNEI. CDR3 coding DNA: TGTGCCAGCAGTCCAGACAGGGTAGCTTTCTTT. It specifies CASSPDRVAFF. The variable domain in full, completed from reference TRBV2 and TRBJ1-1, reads EPEVTQTPSHQVTQMGQEVILRCVPISNHLYFYWYRQILGQKVEFLVSFYNNEISEKSEIFDDQFSVERPDGSNFTLKIRSTKLEDSAMYFCASSPDRVAFFGQGTRLTVV.

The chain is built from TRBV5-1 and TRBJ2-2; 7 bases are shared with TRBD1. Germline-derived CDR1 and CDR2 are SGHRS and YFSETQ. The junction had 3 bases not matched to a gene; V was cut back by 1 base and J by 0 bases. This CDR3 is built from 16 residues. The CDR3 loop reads CASSLTGQANTGELFF. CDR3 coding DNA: TGCGCCAGCAGCTTGACTGGACAGGCGAACACCGGGGAGCTGTTTTTT.

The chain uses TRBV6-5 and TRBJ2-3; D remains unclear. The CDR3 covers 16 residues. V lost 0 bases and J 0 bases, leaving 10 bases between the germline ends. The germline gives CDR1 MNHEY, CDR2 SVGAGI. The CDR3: CASSYSGTPSTDTQYF. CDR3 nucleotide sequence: TGTGCCAGCAGTTACTCGGGCACACCTAGCACAGATACGCAGTATTTT.

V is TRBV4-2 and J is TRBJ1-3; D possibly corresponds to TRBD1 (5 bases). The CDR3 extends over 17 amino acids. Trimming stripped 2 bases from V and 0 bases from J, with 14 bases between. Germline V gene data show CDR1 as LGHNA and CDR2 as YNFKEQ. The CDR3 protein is CASSQKHRTSSGNTIYF. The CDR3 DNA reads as TGTGCCAGCAGCCAAAAACACAGGACCAGCTCTGGAAACACCATATATTTT.

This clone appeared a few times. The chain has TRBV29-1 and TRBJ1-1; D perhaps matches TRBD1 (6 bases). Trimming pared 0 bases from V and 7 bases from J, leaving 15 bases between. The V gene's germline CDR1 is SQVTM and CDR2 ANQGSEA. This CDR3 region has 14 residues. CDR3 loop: CSVEDPHRADEAFF. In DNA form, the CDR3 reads TGCAGCGTTGAAGATCCCCACAGGGCGGATGAAGCTTTCTTT.

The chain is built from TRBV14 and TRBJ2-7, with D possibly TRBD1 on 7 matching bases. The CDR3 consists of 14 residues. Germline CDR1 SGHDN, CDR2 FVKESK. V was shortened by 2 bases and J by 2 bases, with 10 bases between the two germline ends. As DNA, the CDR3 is TGTGCCAGCAGCCAACAGGGGGGAGCCTACGAGCAGTACTTC. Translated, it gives CASSQQGGAYEQYF.

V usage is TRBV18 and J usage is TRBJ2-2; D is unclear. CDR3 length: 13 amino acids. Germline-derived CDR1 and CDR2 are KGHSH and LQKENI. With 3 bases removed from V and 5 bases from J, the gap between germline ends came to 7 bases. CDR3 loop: CASSPYGTGELFF. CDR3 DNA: TGTGCCAGCTCACCTTACGGGACCGGGGAGCTGTTTTTT.

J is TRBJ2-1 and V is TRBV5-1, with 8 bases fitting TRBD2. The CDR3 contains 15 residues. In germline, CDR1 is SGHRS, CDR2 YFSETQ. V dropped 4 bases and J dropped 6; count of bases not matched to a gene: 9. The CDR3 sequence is CASSATSGQFNEQFF. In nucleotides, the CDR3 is TGCGCCAGCAGCGCTACTAGCGGTCAGTTCAATGAGCAGTTCTTC.

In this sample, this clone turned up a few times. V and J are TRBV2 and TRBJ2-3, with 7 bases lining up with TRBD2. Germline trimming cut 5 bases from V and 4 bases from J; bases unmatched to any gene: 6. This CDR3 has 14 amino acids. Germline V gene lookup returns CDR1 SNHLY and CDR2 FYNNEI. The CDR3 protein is CASSFPAGADTQYF. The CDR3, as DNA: TGTGCCAGCAGTTTCCCGGCGGGAGCAGATACGCAGTATTTT.

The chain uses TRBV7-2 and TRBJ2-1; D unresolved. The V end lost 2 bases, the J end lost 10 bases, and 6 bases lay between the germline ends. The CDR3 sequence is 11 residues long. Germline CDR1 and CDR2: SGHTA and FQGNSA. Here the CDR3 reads CASSLLREQFF. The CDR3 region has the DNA TGTGCCAGCAGCTTACTTCGGGAGCAGTTCTTC.

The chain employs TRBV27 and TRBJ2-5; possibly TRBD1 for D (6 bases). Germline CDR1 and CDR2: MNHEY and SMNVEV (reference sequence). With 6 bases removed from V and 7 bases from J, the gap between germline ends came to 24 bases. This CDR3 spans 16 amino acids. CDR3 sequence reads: CASSQTGQLGVGTQYF. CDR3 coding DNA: TGTGCCAGCAGCCAAACCGGACAGCTGGGGGTCGGGACCCAGTACTTC.